Shown below are 2 T cell receptor beta chains from a single sample sequenced in a study of sequential checkpoint blockade in melanoma. The table came from immunoSEQ multiplex PCR; TCRdb's copy has only in-frame clones and leaves some out. Here the sample spans around 11,000 clones, over 60% being singletons. The treatment was: randomized to nivolumab then ipilimumab (arm A) or the reverse (arm B). The sequencing here drew on CD8+ T cells sorted from blood (inferred from file names), taken from a patient given nivolumab and ipilimumab in sequence. These receptors all stem from a human donor with melanoma.

The chain uses TRBV7-9 and TRBJ2-7; the match to TRBD2 covers 14 bases. This CDR3 has 15 residues. Germline-derived CDR1 and CDR2 are SEHNR and FQNEAQ (reference sequence). V gave up 5 bases and J gave up 6 bases; unmatched junction bases: 6. The CDR3 loop reads CASSIRGTSGGEQYF. The CDR3 coding sequence is TGTGCCAGCAGCATACGGGGGACTAGCGGGGGCGAGCAGTACTTC. The whole variable domain, filled in from reference TRBV7-9 and TRBJ2-7, reads DTGVSQNPRHKITKRGQNVTFRCDPISEHNRLYWYRQTLGQGPEFLTYFQNEAQLEKSRLLSDRFSAERPKGSFSTLEIQRTEQGDSAMYLCASSIRGTSGGEQYFGPGTRLTVT.

This sequence joins TRBV4-3 and TRBJ2-1; no reliable D call. The length of the CDR3 is 16 residues. V lost 1 base and J 0 bases, leaving 10 bases between the germline ends. Looked up from germline, CDR1 is LGHNA and CDR2 is YSLEER. CDR3 region: CASSQAGGRSYNEQFF. The CDR3 region has the DNA TGCGCCAGCAGCCAAGCTGGCGGCCGCTCCTACAATGAGCAGTTCTTC.